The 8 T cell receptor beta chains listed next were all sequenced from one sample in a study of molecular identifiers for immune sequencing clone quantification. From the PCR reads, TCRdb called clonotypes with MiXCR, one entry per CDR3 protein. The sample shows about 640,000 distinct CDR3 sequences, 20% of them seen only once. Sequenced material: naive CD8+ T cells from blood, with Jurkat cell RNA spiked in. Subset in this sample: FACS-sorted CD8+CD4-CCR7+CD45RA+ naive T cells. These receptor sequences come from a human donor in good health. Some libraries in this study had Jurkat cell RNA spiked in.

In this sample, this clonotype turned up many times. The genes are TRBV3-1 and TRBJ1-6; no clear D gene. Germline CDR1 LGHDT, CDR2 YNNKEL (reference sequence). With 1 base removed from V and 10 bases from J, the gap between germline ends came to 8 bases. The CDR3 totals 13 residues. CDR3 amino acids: CASSQGPGSPLHF. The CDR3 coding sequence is TGTGCCAGCAGCCAAGGACCAGGCTCACCCCTCCACTTT.

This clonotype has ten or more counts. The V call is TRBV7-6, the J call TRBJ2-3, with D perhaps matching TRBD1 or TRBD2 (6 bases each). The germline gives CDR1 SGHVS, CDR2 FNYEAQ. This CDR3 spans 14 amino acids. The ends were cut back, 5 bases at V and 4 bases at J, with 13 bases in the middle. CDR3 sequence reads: CASSPFGGPDTQYF. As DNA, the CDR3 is TGTGCCAGCAGCCCCTTCGGGGGCCCAGATACGCAGTATTTT.

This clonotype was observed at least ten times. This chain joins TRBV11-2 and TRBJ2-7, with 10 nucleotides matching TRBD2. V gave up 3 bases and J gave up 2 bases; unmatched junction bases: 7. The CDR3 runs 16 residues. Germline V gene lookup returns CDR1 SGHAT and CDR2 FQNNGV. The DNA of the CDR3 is TGTGCCAGCAGCTTCCCCGTTAGCGGGGGGCCCTACGAGCAGTACTTC. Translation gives CASSFPVSGGPYEQYF.

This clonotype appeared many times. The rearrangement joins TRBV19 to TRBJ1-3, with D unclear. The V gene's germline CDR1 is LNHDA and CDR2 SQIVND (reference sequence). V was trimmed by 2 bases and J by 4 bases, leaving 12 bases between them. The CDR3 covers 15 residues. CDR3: CASSIPVSSGNTIYF. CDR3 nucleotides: TGTGCCAGTAGTATACCAGTGTCTTCGGGAAACACCATATATTTT.

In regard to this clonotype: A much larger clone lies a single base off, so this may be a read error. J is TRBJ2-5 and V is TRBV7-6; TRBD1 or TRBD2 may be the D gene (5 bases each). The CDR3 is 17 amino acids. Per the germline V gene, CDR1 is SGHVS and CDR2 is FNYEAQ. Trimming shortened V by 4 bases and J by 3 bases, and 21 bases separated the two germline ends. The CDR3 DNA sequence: TGTGCCAGCAGCTCCATTGGACACCACATGGGGGAAGAGACCCAGTACTTC. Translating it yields CASSSIGHHMGEETQYF.

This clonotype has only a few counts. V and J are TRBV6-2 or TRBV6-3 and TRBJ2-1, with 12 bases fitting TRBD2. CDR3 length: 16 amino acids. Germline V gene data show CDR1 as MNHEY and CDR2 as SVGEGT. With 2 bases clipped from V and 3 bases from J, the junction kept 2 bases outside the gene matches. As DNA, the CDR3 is TGTGCCAGCAGTTACGGGGGACTAGCGGGCTACAATGAGCAGTTCTTC. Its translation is CASSYGGLAGYNEQFF.

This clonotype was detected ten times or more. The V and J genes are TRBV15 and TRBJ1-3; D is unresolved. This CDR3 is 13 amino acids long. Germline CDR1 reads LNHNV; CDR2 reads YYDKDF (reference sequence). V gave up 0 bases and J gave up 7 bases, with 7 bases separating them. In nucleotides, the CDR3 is TGTGCCACCAGCAGAGATCGGGGTAACACCATATATTTT. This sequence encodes CATSRDRGNTIYF.

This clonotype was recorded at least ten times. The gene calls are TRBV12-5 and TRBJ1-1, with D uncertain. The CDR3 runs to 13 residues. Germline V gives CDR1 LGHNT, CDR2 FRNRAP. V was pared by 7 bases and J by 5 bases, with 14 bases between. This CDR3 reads CASVLTERTEAFF. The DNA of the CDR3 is TGTGCTAGTGTCCTGACGGAAAGGACTGAAGCTTTCTTT.